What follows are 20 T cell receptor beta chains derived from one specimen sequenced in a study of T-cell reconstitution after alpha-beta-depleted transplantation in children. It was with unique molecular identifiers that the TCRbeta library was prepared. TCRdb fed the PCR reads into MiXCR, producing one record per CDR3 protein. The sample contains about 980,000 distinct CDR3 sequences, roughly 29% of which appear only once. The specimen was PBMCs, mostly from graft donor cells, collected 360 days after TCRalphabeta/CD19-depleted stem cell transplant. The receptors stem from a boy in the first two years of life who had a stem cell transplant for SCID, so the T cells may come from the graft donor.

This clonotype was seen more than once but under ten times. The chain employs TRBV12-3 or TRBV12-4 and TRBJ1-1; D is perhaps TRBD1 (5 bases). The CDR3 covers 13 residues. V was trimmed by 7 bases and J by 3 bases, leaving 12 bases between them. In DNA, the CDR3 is TGTGCCAGCACCGCGGGGGGGTACACTGAAGCTTTCTTT. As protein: CASTAGGYTEAFF.

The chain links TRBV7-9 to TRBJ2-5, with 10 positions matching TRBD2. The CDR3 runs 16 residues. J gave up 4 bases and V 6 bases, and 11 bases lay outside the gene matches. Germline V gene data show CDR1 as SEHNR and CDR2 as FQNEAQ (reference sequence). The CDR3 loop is CASSFILAGGRETQYF. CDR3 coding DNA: TGTGCCAGCAGTTTTATTTTAGCGGGGGGCCGAGAGACCCAGTACTTC.

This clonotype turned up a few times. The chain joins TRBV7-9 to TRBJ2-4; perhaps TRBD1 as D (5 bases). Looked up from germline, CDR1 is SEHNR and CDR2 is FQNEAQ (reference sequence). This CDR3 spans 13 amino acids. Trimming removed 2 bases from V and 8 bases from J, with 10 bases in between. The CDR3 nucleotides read TGTGCCAGCAGCTTACCAGGGAATCACATTCAGTACTTC. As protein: CASSLPGNHIQYF.

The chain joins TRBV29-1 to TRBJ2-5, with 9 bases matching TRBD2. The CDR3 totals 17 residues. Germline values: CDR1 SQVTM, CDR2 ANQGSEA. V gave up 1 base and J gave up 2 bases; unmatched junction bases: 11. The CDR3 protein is CSVEGGLAGPNQETQYF. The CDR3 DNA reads TGCAGCGTTGAAGGAGGGCTAGCGGGACCAAATCAAGAGACCCAGTACTTC. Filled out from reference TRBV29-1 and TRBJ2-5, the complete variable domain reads SAVISQKPSRDICQRGTSLTIQCQVDSQVTMMFWYRQQPGQSLTLIATANQGSEATYESGFVIDKFPISRPNLTFSTLTVSNMSPEDSSIYLCSVEGGLAGPNQETQYFGPGTRLLVL.

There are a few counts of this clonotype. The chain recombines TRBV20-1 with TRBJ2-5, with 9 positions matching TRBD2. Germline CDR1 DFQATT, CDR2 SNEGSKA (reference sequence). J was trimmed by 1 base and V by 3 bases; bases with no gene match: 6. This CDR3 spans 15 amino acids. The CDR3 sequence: CSASFRGGAQETQYF. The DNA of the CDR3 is TGCAGTGCTAGTTTCCGCGGGGGGGCCCAAGAGACCCAGTACTTC.

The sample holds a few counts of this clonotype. CDR3 protein: CASSLESVSGNTIYF. CDR3 nucleotides: TGTGCCAGCAGTTTAGAGTCGGTGAGCGGAAACACCATATATTTT. V and J are TRBV12-3 or TRBV12-4 and TRBJ1-3; no clear D. V lost 1 base, J lost 4 bases, and 11 bases lay in between. This CDR3 has 15 amino acids.

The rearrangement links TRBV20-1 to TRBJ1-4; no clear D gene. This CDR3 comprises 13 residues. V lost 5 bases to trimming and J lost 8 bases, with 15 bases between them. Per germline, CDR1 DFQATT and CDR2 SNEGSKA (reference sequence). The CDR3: CSARSGYGEKLFF. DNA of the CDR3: TGCAGTGCTCGAAGTGGGTATGGGGAAAAACTGTTTTTT.

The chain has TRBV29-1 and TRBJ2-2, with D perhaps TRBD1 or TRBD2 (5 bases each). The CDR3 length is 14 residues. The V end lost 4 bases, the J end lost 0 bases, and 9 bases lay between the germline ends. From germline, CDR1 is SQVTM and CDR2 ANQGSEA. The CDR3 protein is CSVVWDPNTGELFF. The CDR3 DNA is TGCAGCGTTGTATGGGACCCGAACACCGGGGAGCTGTTTTTT.

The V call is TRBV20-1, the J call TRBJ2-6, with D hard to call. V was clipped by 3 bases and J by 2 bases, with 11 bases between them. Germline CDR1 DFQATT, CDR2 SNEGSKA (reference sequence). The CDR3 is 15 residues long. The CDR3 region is CSASGQRTGANVLTF. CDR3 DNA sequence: TGCAGTGCTAGTGGTCAGAGGACTGGGGCCAACGTCCTGACTTTC.

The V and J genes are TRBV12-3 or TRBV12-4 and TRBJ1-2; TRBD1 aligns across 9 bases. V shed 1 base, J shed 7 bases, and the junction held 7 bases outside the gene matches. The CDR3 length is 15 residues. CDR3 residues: CASSLGGTGNGGYTF. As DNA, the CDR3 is TGTGCCAGCAGTTTAGGGGGGACAGGGAACGGTGGCTACACCTTC.

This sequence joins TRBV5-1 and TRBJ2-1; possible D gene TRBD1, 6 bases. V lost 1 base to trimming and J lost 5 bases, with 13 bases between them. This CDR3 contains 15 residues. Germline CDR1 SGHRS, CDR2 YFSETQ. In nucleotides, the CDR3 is TGCGCCAGCAGCTTGTTAGCAGGGGATAACAATGAGCAGTTCTTC. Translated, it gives CASSLLAGDNNEQFF.

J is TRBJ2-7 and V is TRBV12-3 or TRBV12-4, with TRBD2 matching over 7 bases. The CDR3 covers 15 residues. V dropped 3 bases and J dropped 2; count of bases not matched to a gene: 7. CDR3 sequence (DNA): TGTGCCAGCAGTTTTCGAGCGGGGCGGCCCTACGAGCAGTACTTC. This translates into CASSFRAGRPYEQYF.

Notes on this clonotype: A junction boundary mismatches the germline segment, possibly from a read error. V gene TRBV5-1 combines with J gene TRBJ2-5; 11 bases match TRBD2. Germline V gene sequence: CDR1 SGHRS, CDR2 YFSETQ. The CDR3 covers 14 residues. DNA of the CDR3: TGTGCCAGCAGCGGTAGCGGGGGGGCTGAGACCCAGTACTTC. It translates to CASSGSGGAETQYF.

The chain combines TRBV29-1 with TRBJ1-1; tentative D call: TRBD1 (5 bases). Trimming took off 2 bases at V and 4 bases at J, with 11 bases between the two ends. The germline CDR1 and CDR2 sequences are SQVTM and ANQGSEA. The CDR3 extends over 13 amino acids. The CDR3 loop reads CSVEKGWGTEAFF. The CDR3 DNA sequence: TGCAGCGTTGAAAAGGGGTGGGGCACTGAAGCTTTCTTT.

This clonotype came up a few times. The CDR3 bases are TGTGCCAGCAGCCTTTCTCCGGGACTGCTGCAAGAGACCCAGTACTTC. Its translation is CASSLSPGLLQETQYF. J is TRBJ2-5 and V is TRBV7-9; the D gene is possibly TRBD2 (6 bases). This CDR3 has 16 amino acids. Germline V gene lookup returns CDR1 SEHNR and CDR2 FQNEAQ (reference sequence). The V end lost 5 bases, the J end lost 2 bases, and 18 bases lay between the germline ends.

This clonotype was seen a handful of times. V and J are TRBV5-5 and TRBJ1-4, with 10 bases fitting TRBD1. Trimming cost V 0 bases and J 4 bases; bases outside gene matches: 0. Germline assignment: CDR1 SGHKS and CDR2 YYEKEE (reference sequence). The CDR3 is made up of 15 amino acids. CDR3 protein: CASSLGDRGNEKLFF. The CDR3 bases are TGTGCCAGCAGCTTGGGGGACAGGGGTAATGAAAAACTGTTTTTT.

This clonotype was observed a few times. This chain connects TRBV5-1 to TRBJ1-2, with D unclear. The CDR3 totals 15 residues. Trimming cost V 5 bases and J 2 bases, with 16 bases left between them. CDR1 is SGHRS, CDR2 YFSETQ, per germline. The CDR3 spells CASRLRFRENYGYTF. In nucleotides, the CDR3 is TGCGCCAGCAGGTTGAGGTTCAGAGAGAACTATGGCTACACCTTC.

The DNA of the CDR3 is TGCAGTGCTAGAGATTTGAAAGGGGGAAAATCCAACACTGAAGCTTTCTTT. This encodes CSARDLKGGKSNTEAFF. V usage is TRBV20-1 and J usage is TRBJ1-1, with TRBD1 as a possible D gene (6 bases). Germline loops: CDR1 DFQATT, CDR2 SNEGSKA (reference sequence). V lost 0 bases and J 2 bases, leaving 19 bases between the germline ends. The length of the CDR3 is 17 residues.

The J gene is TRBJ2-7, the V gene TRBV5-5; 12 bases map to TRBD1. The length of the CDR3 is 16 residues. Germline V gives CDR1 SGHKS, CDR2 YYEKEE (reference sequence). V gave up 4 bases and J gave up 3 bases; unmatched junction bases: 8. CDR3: CASSRDRGPGSYEQYF. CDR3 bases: TGTGCCAGCAGCAGGGACAGGGGGCCGGGTAGCTACGAGCAGTACTTC.

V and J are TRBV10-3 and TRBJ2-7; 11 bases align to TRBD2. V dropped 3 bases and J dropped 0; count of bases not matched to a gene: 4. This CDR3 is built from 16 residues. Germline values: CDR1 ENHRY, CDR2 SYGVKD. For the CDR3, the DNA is TGTGCCATCAGTGACCCGGGACTAGCGGTCTCCTACGAGCAGTACTTC. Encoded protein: CAISDPGLAVSYEQYF.